The 5 T cell receptor beta chains listed next were all sequenced from one sample in a study of T cell responses to AZD1222 COVID-19 vaccine. Clones were sequenced by immunoSEQ multiplex PCR, and TCRdb holds only the in-frame ones, with some missing. The repertoire has around 130,000 clones, 88% of them found once; the top ten carry 7.6%. The sample in question was peripheral blood, obtained on day 0 of AZD1222 vaccination. Every receptor here comes from an adult in good health.

The CDR3 loop reads CASSPLDRTNQPQHF. In DNA form, the CDR3 reads TGTGCCAGCTCACCCTTGGACAGGACCAATCAGCCCCAGCATTTT. This chain links TRBV18 with TRBJ1-5, with 7 bases lining up with TRBD1. The CDR3 is 15 residues long. With 3 bases clipped from V and 3 bases from J, the junction kept 5 bases outside the gene matches. Germline CDR1 is KGHSH and CDR2 is LQKENI.

For the CDR3, the DNA is TGTGCCAGCGTGACAGGGAACTATGGCTACACCTTC. This sequence encodes CASVTGNYGYTF. V is TRBV28 and J is TRBJ1-2; 7 positions match TRBD1. The CDR3 runs to 12 residues. After removal of 8 bases from V and 2 bases from J, the junction contained 2 bases not matched to a gene. CDR1 is MDHEN, CDR2 SYDVKM, per germline.

The V call is TRBV7-3, the J call TRBJ1-5; D is possibly TRBD1 (5 bases). CDR1 and CDR2 from the germline V gene are SGHTA and FQGTGA. With 5 bases removed from V and 6 bases from J, the gap between germline ends came to 26 bases. The CDR3 covers 18 residues. The CDR3 nucleotides are TGTGCCAGCAGCGCGGATAGGGTCAGGGTATTCAACGGTCAGCCCCAGCATTTT. Translating gives CASSADRVRVFNGQPQHF. The full variable domain, its missing parts supplied by reference TRBV7-3 and TRBJ1-5, is GAGVSQTPSNKVTEKGKYVELRCDPISGHTALYWYRQSLGQGPEFLIYFQGTGAADDSGLPNDRFFAVRPEGSVSTLKIQRTERGDSAVYLCASSADRVRVFNGQPQHFGDGTRLSIL.

V gene TRBV11-2 combines with J gene TRBJ2-1, with 9 bases fitting TRBD1. Germline V gene lookup returns CDR1 SGHAT and CDR2 FQNNGV. CDR3 length: 14 amino acids. Unmatched junction bases numbered 8, after V lost 6 bases and J lost 8 bases. CDR3: CASSIGTGSYEQFF. CDR3 sequence (DNA): TGTGCCAGCAGTATTGGGACAGGGAGCTATGAGCAGTTCTTC.

In this sample, this clone turned up once. The chain links TRBV7-3 to TRBJ2-1, with D possibly TRBD1 on 6 matching bases. V was pared by 2 bases and J by 0 bases, with 8 bases between. The CDR3 runs 15 residues. Germline V gives CDR1 SGHTA, CDR2 FQGTGA. The CDR3 coding sequence is TGTGCCAGCAGCTTATTCAGGGGCTCCTACAATGAGCAGTTCTTC. Translating it yields CASSLFRGSYNEQFF.